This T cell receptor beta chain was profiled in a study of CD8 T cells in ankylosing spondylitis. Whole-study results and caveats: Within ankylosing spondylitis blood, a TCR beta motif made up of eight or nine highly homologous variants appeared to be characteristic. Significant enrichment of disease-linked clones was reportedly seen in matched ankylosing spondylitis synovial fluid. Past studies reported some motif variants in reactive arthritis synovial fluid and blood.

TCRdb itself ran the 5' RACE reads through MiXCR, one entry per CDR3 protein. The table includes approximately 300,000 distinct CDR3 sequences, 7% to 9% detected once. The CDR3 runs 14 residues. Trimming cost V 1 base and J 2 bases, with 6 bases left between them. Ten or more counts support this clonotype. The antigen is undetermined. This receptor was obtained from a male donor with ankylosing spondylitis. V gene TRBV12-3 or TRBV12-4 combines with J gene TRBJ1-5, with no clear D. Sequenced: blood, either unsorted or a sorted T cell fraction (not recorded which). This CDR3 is CASSLEVGNQPQHF. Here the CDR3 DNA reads TGTGCCAGCAGTTTAGAGGTGGGCAATCAGCCCCAGCATTTT.